This TCR beta chain was documented in a study of T cell responses to AZD1222 COVID-19 vaccine. The study, taken as a whole, reports: There were vaccine-associated CD4 TCRs across spike, dominant at 160-218 and 743-854.

Profiled with immunoSEQ multiplex PCR; TCRdb holds only in-frame clones, not every one. The sample lists 95,000 to 150,000 clones; 70% to 90% were seen once. With respect to this clone: Its antigen is not known.

The receptor was derived from an adult in good health. The sample consisted of peripheral blood, taken on day 0 of AZD1222 vaccination.

CDR3 DNA: TGTGCCAGCCACTTGGGGTACAATGAGCAGTTCTTC. Amino acid sequence: CASHLGYNEQFF. This chain links TRBV7-9 with TRBJ2-1; the D is unclear. The ends were cut back, 8 bases at V and 4 bases at J, with 9 bases in the middle. Germline V gene data show CDR1 as SEHNR and CDR2 as FQNEAQ (reference sequence). This CDR3 is 12 amino acids long.